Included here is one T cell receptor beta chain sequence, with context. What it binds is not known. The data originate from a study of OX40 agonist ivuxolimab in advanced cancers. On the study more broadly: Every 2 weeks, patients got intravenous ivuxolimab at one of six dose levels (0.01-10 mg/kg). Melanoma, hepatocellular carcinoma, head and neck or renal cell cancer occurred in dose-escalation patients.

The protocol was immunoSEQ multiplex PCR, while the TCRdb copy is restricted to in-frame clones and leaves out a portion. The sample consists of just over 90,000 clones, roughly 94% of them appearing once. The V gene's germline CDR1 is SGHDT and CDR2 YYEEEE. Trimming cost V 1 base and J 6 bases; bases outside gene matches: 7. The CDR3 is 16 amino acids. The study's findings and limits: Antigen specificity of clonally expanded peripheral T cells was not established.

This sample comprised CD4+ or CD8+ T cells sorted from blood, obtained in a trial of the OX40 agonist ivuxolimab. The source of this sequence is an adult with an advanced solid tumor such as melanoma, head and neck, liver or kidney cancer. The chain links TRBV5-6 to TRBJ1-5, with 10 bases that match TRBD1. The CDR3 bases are TGTGCCAGCAGCTTGAGGGACAGGGGATTTCGTCAGCCCCAGCATTTT. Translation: CASSLRDRGFRQPQHF.